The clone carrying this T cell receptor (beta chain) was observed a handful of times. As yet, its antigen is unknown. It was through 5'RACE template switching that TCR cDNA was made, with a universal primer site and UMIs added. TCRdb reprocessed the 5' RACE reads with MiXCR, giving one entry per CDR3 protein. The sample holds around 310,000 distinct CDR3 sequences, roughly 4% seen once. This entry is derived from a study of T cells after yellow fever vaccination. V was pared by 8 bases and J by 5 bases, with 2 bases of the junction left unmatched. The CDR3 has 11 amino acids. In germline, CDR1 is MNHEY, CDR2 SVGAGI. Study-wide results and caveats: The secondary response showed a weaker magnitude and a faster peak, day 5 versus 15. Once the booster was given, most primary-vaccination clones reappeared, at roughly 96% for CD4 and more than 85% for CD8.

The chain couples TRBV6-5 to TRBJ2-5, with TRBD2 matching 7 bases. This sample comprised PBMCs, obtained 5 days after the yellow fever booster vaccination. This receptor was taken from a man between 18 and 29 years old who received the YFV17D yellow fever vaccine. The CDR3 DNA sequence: TGTGCCAGCTGGGGAGGGGAGACCCAGTACTTC. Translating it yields CASWGGETQYF.